This TCR beta chain emerged from a study of T cells in Graves' hyperthyroidism and ophthalmopathy. General study findings and limits: Blood also carried most thyroid clonotypes expanded above 0.001.

The study included ophthalmopathy patients with Clinical Activity Score at least 3, NOSPECS grade at least 4 and duration under 3 months. Orbital computed tomography, thyroid ultrasound, serum thyroxine and TRAb, and clinical symptoms together informed the diagnoses. The V gene end was trimmed by 4 bases and the J gene end by 6 bases; junction bases not matched to a gene: 12. This CDR3 contains 17 residues. Germline lookup yields CDR1 MDHEN and CDR2 SYDVKM. In the case of this clonotype: Its antigen is unknown.

TCR beta CDR3 region amplification was performed from RNA transcripts. First-round RT-PCR with HTBI primers amplified the TCR CDR3 region. TCRdb re-derived calls from the multiplex PCR reads in MiXCR, one entry per CDR3 protein. The data contain about 640,000 distinct CDR3 sequences, less than 25% of them singletons. The chain uses TRBV28 and TRBJ2-2, with 9 bases that match TRBD2. Material: blood. This receptor was identified in a man aged 25-45 years with Graves' ophthalmopathy. The CDR3 loop is CASSYLLAGISSGELFF. The CDR3, as DNA: TGTGCCAGCAGTTACCTTCTAGCGGGAATTTCCTCCGGGGAGCTGTTTTTT.